These T cell receptor beta chains were read from a single sample in a study of T cells in Graves' hyperthyroidism and ophthalmopathy. TCRdb reprocessed the multiplex PCR reads via MiXCR and lists one record per CDR3 protein. The table lists hundreds of thousands of distinct CDR3 sequences, just under 20% of them singletons, with approximately 48% in the top ten. Input material: blood. These receptors all come from a man in his forties with Graves' ophthalmopathy. CDR3s leave out the opening cysteine and the closing phenylalanine or tryptophan. The order of the fields is J gene, D gene, V gene, CDR3 protein. The D gene is left open where the match is weak.

J: TRBJ2-1
D: TRBD2
V: TRBV5-1
CDR3: ASSLGLLAGDEQF

J: TRBJ2-1
D: -
V: TRBV28
CDR3: ASSLYSQQF

J: TRBJ2-7
D: TRBD2
V: TRBV6-1
CDR3: ATAGLAGGPHEQY

J: TRBJ2-7
D: -
V: TRBV30
CDR3: ARSVPGGSSYEQY

J: TRBJ2-7
D: TRBD1
V: TRBV9
CDR3: ASSGGQGIDEQY

J: TRBJ2-7
D: -
V: TRBV29-1
CDR3: SVEGGVSYEQY

J: TRBJ2-7
D: TRBD1
V: TRBV30
CDR3: AWSVFGTGRYEQY

J: TRBJ2-1
D: -
V: TRBV5-1
CDR3: ASSPGGAIEQF

J: TRBJ2-1
D: -
V: TRBV5-1
CDR3: ASSLSNEQF

J: TRBJ2-3
D: TRBD2
V: TRBV3-1
CDR3: ASSLGLARDTQY

J: TRBJ1-5
D: -
V: TRBV27
CDR3: ASSLSVWCRPYSNQPQH

J: TRBJ2-5
D: -
V: TRBV5-1
CDR3: ASSLGPGQFQETQY

J: TRBJ2-4
D: TRBD1
V: TRBV30
CDR3: AWSWGTDKNIQY

J: TRBJ2-5
D: TRBD2
V: TRBV20-1
CDR3: SARGTSGEETQY

J: TRBJ2-1
D: TRBD2
V: TRBV7-6
CDR3: ASSLAAGGSRNEQF

J: TRBJ1-6
D: TRBD1
V: TRBV20-1
CDR3: SASRDRGSNSPLH

J: TRBJ2-7
D: TRBD1
V: TRBV5-6
CDR3: ASSSSYRGRGSHEQY

J: TRBJ1-2
D: -
V: TRBV27
CDR3: ASTTARANYGYT

J: TRBJ2-1
D: TRBD2
V: TRBV29-1
CDR3: SVGALLAGGGDNEQF

J: TRBJ2-3
D: -
V: TRBV24-1
CDR3: ATSDSGGRTDTQY

J: TRBJ1-1
D: -
V: TRBV6-2/TRBV6-3
CDR3: ASSYSGVNTEAF

J: TRBJ2-1
D: TRBD1
V: TRBV7-9
CDR3: ASRPGTGDSYNEQF

J: TRBJ2-5
D: -
V: TRBV18
CDR3: ASSTRGGGQETQY

J: TRBJ1-1
D: -
V: TRBV20-1
CDR3: SAPRAGENTEAF

J: TRBJ2-5
D: TRBD2
V: TRBV20-1
CDR3: SALRTSGQETQY

J: TRBJ1-2
D: -
V: TRBV18
CDR3: ASSPPGDPGYGYT

J: TRBJ1-6
D: TRBD1
V: TRBV7-8
CDR3: ASGTGYNSPLH

J: TRBJ2-3
D: -
V: TRBV5-1
CDR3: ASSLEGFRTADTQY

J: TRBJ1-5
D: -
V: TRBV12-3/TRBV12-4
CDR3: ASSSGFANQPQH

J: TRBJ1-1
D: TRBD1
V: TRBV27
CDR3: ASSEGQVPEAF

J: TRBJ1-1
D: TRBD1
V: TRBV12-3/TRBV12-4
CDR3: ASSRGQEAF

J: TRBJ1-5
D: -
V: TRBV27
CDR3: ASAHSSNQPQH

J: TRBJ1-2
D: TRBD1
V: TRBV6-1
CDR3: ASSPHLDRDYGYT

J: TRBJ2-1
D: -
V: TRBV5-6
CDR3: ASSRGADYNEQF

J: TRBJ1-5
D: -
V: TRBV20-1
CDR3: SARGPPYNQPQH

J: TRBJ2-3
D: -
V: TRBV5-1
CDR3: ASSLELGGLQTDTQY

J: TRBJ1-1
D: -
V: TRBV4-1
CDR3: ASSFHLTGSLEAF

J: TRBJ2-7
D: -
V: TRBV12-3/TRBV12-4
CDR3: ASSWGTPQEQY

J: TRBJ2-2
D: -
V: TRBV19
CDR3: ASSIGGEILTGELF

J: TRBJ2-7
D: TRBD1
V: TRBV19
CDR3: ASSSPDRGYEQY

J: TRBJ1-1
D: TRBD1
V: TRBV9
CDR3: ASSSGQGDMNTEAF

J: TRBJ2-6
D: -
V: TRBV6-1
CDR3: ASYGAGANVLT

J: TRBJ2-6
D: -
V: TRBV5-6
CDR3: ASSLAGIRSSGANVLT

J: TRBJ2-3
D: -
V: TRBV7-2
CDR3: ASIRWAGSIRQQY

J: TRBJ1-1
D: -
V: TRBV5-6
CDR3: ASSPLVSVGNTEAF

J: TRBJ2-1
D: -
V: TRBV11-2
CDR3: ASSPPNGGPHEQF

J: TRBJ1-3
D: -
V: TRBV9
CDR3: ASSVDGLRGVRGNTIY

J: TRBJ1-1
D: -
V: TRBV20-1
CDR3: SARDLRTEMNTEAF

J: TRBJ2-5
D: TRBD2
V: TRBV29-1
CDR3: SVELASGVQETQY

J: TRBJ2-5
D: -
V: TRBV20-1
CDR3: SVNRRETQY

J: TRBJ1-2
D: -
V: TRBV11-2
CDR3: ASRHKEGLGYT

J: TRBJ1-2
D: -
V: TRBV27
CDR3: ASSDWGHGGYT

J: TRBJ2-7
D: -
V: TRBV6-1
CDR3: ASLASLGGYLADEQY

J: TRBJ1-3
D: -
V: TRBV6-6
CDR3: ASSYSVSGNTIY